Following are 23 T cell receptor beta chains from one sample sequenced in a study of T cell repertoires in cytomegalovirus infection. One entry per CDR3 protein, called by TCRdb with MiXCR from the reads. The sample contains roughly 200,000 distinct CDR3 sequences, about 17% of which appear only once. The material sequenced was CD8+ T cells from PBMCs. The receptors derive from a human donor in good health (CMV status not recorded). Some clones in this sample may be carry-over from other donors' samples.

The rearrangement joins TRBV6-2 or TRBV6-3 to TRBJ2-7; perhaps TRBD1 as D (6 bases). The CDR3 is 15 residues long. V was clipped by 0 bases and J by 6 bases, with 15 bases between them. Germline CDR1 is MNHEY and CDR2 is SVGEGT. CDR3 DNA: TGTGCCAGCAGTTACTCGATTCAGGGGCGGATCGAGCAGTACTTC. Protein: CASSYSIQGRIEQYF.

The chain employs TRBV15 and TRBJ2-7, with D possibly matching TRBD1 (5 bases). The germline V gene encodes CDR1 LNHNV and CDR2 YYDKDF (reference sequence). V was pared by 1 base and J by 0 bases, with 10 bases between. This CDR3 has 15 residues. The chain's CDR3 is CATSRGQSYSYEQYF. CDR3 in DNA: TGTGCCACCAGCAGAGGACAGTCCTACTCCTACGAGCAGTACTTC.

V is TRBV10-3 and J is TRBJ1-2; D not certain. From germline, CDR1 is ENHRY and CDR2 SYGVKD. This CDR3 contains 15 residues. V shed 0 bases and J shed 8 bases, with 16 bases lying between them. The CDR3 here is CAISESWSRIDGYTF. The CDR3 DNA reads TGTGCCATCAGTGAGTCATGGAGCAGGATCGACGGCTACACCTTC.

The count of this clonotype is one. The chain has TRBV25-1 and TRBJ2-7; D possibly corresponds to TRBD1 (5 bases). V was shortened by 7 bases and J by 1 base, with 11 bases between the two germline ends. The CDR3 sequence is 13 residues long. CDR1 and CDR2 (germline): MGHDK, SYGVNS. This CDR3 reads CASKGPGSYEQYF. The CDR3 region has the DNA TGTGCCAGCAAGGGGCCCGGGTCCTACGAGCAGTACTTC.

This clonotype has a count of ten or more. The chain carries TRBV7-8 and TRBJ1-1; D perhaps matches TRBD1 (5 bases). V gave up 5 bases and J gave up 4 bases, with 8 bases separating them. From germline, CDR1 is SGHVS and CDR2 FQNEAQ. This CDR3 contains 12 residues. The CDR3 is CASSPGSTEAFF. In DNA form, the CDR3 reads TGTGCCAGCAGCCCAGGGAGCACTGAAGCTTTCTTT.

This clonotype has more than one count but fewer than ten. This rearrangement joins TRBV7-9 to TRBJ1-2; D remains unclear. Trimming cost V 3 bases and J 4 bases, with 18 bases left between them. Germline CDR1 SEHNR, CDR2 FQNEAQ (reference sequence). The CDR3 runs 16 residues. CDR3 residues: CASSLPPGFTSYGYTF. The CDR3, as DNA: TGTGCCAGCAGCTTGCCCCCGGGCTTCACTAGCTATGGCTACACCTTC.

The rearrangement uses TRBV4-1 and TRBJ2-3; D perhaps matches TRBD2 (5 bases). This CDR3 comprises 15 residues. Germline CDR1 and CDR2: MGHRA and YSYEKL. The V end was cut by 4 bases, the J end by 4 bases, with 15 bases between. The CDR3 loop is CASSRTDSAADTQYF. The DNA for the CDR3 is TGCGCCAGCAGCCGCACGGACTCCGCGGCAGATACGCAGTATTTT.

At least ten counts were recorded for this clonotype. V gene TRBV6-1 combines with J gene TRBJ2-1; TRBD2 aligns across 13 bases. Germline assignment: CDR1 MNHNS and CDR2 SASEGT. The CDR3 is 15 residues long. Trimming cost V 4 bases and J 9 bases; bases outside gene matches: 6. In DNA form, the CDR3 reads TGTGCCAGCAGTGTCACTAGCGGGGGGGCGACTGAGCAGTTCTTC. It is translated as CASSVTSGGATEQFF.

This clonotype has a handful of counts. This chain connects TRBV7-6 to TRBJ1-2; D is undetermined. The CDR3 has 14 residues. V lost 1 base and J lost 8, with 14 bases in between. CDR1 SGHVS and CDR2 FNYEAQ come from the germline V gene. The CDR3 nucleotides read TGTGCCAGCAGCTTAGGGGTCGGGTCGACGGGCTACACCTTC. Residues: CASSLGVGSTGYTF. The complete variable domain, with remaining parts taken from reference TRBV7-6 and TRBJ1-2, reads GAGVSQSPRYKVTKRGQDVALRCDPISGHVSLYWYRQALGQGPEFLTYFNYEAQQDKSGLPNDRFSAERPEGSISTLTIQRTEQRDSAMYRCASSLGVGSTGYTFGSGTRLTVV.

This clonotype has a handful of counts. The chain combines TRBV5-1 with TRBJ2-5; 8 nucleotides agree with TRBD2. Germline-derived CDR1 and CDR2 are SGHRS and YFSETQ. J lost 4 bases, V lost 3 bases, and 8 bases had no gene match. The CDR3 runs to 15 residues. CDR3 in amino acids: CASSSSGGGGETQYF. For the CDR3, the DNA is TGCGCCAGCAGCTCCTCGGGGGGGGGAGGAGAGACCCAGTACTTC. Filled out from reference TRBV5-1 and TRBJ2-5, the complete variable domain reads KAGVTQTPRYLIKTRGQQVTLSCSPISGHRSVSWYQQTPGQGLQFLFEYFSETQRNKGNFPGRFSGRQFSNSRSEMNVSTLELGDSALYLCASSSSGGGGETQYFGPGTRLLVL.

This clonotype has more than one count but fewer than ten. The chain links TRBV6-2 or TRBV6-3 to TRBJ2-1; 10 nucleotides line up with TRBD2. CDR1 is MNHEY and CDR2 is SVGEGT in the germline V gene. The V gene end was trimmed by 2 bases and the J gene end by 0 bases; junction bases not matched to a gene: 19. The CDR3 contains 22 residues. CDR3 sequence reads: CASSYREDSASGGRSSYNEQFF. The CDR3 DNA is TGTGCCAGCAGTTACAGAGAGGATTCGGCTAGCGGGGGCCGGAGCTCCTACAATGAGCAGTTCTTC.

This clonotype was detected only a few times. V and J are TRBV11-2 and TRBJ1-6, with a possible D match to TRBD1 (5 bases). Trimming took 6 bases from V and 7 from J, leaving 16 bases between them. The germline V gene has CDR1 SGHAT and CDR2 FQNNGV. CDR3 length: 15 residues. The CDR3 reads CASSSSRGGNSPLHF. CDR3 bases: TGTGCCAGCAGTTCCTCCCGGGGGGGGAATTCACCCCTCCACTTT.

The CDR3 DNA sequence: TGTGCCAGCAGCGGGACTGGAATGGGGATAACCTCCTACGAGCAGTACTTC. Amino acids: CASSGTGMGITSYEQYF. The chain joins TRBV7-9 to TRBJ2-7, with D possibly matching TRBD2 (6 bases). Germline V CDR1 and CDR2: SEHNR, FQNEAQ (reference sequence). This CDR3 comprises 17 residues. The V gene lost 5 bases and the J gene lost 0 bases, with 20 bases spanning the gap.

The rearrangement links TRBV29-1 to TRBJ2-2, with D possibly matching TRBD1 (5 bases). The CDR3 covers 12 residues. V was pared by 7 bases and J by 7 bases, with 13 bases between. Germline lookup yields CDR1 SQVTM and CDR2 ANQGSEA. The DNA for the CDR3 is TGCAGCGCAGACTCCCAGGGCGGGGAGCTGTTTTTT. This sequence encodes CSADSQGGELFF.

The chain is built from TRBV20-1 and TRBJ1-2; no clear D. The V end was cut by 0 bases, the J end by 6 bases, with 14 bases between. The CDR3 contains 14 residues. The germline gives CDR1 DFQATT, CDR2 SNEGSKA (reference sequence). CDR3 region: CSAREPRYQHGYTF. CDR3 nucleotide sequence: TGCAGTGCTAGAGAACCCAGGTATCAGCATGGCTACACCTTC.

This clonotype has just a few counts. The chain has TRBV7-2 and TRBJ2-7; TRBD1 aligns across 10 bases. With 2 bases clipped from V and 1 base from J, the junction kept 5 bases outside the gene matches. CDR3 length: 16 amino acids. The germline gives CDR1 SGHTA, CDR2 FQGNSA. As DNA, the CDR3 is TGTGCCAGCAGCTTATCCGGGACAGGGGAGTCCTACGAGCAGTACTTC. Translation: CASSLSGTGESYEQYF. Drawing the rest from reference TRBV7-2 and TRBJ2-7, the complete variable domain is GAGVSQSPSNKVTEKGKDVELRCDPISGHTALYWYRQSLGQGLEFLIYFQGNSAPDKSGLPSDRFSAERTGGSVSTLTIQRTQQEDSAVYLCASSLSGTGESYEQYFGPGTRLTVT.

V and J are TRBV29-1 and TRBJ2-5; 10 positions match TRBD2. CDR3 length: 14 amino acids. Germline V gene data show CDR1 as SQVTM and CDR2 as ANQGSEA. V was pared by 4 bases and J by 4 bases, with 6 bases of the junction left unmatched. The DNA for the CDR3 is TGCAGCGTTGCTAGCGGGGGCCTTCGAGAGACCCAGTACTTC. It translates to CSVASGGLRETQYF.

The V and J genes are TRBV6-5 and TRBJ2-7; D tentatively fits TRBD1 or TRBD2 (5 bases each). Trimming removed 7 bases at V and 11 bases at J, with 24 bases between. The CDR3 runs 14 residues. Germline V gene sequence: CDR1 MNHEY, CDR2 SVGAGI. CDR3 in DNA: TGTGCCAGCACCCTCCGGGACGGGGACGTCAAGGAGTACTTC. Translation: CASTLRDGDVKEYF.

In this sample, this clonotype turned up a few times. The chain links TRBV7-2 to TRBJ1-4; D is unclear. The germline V gene encodes CDR1 SGHTA and CDR2 FQGNSA. Deletions cut 3 bases from V and 0 bases from J, with 26 bases between. The CDR3 is made up of 21 amino acids. This CDR3 reads CASSFAGGWGGFIATNEKLFF. The CDR3 DNA is TGTGCCAGCAGCTTCGCGGGAGGATGGGGAGGGTTTATTGCAACTAATGAAAAACTGTTTTTT.

This clonotype was counted between two and nine times. CDR3 protein: CASSPGGGFWSSYNEQFF. In DNA, the CDR3 is TGTGCCAGCAGCCCGGGGGGGGGGTTTTGGAGCTCCTACAATGAGCAGTTCTTC. This chain connects TRBV7-2 to TRBJ2-1, with 8 bases that match TRBD2. The CDR3 covers 18 residues. The germline V gene encodes CDR1 SGHTA and CDR2 FQGNSA. J lost 0 bases, V lost 5 bases, and 12 bases had no gene match. Complete variable domain (other parts from reference TRBV7-2 and TRBJ2-1): GAGVSQSPSNKVTEKGKDVELRCDPISGHTALYWYRQSLGQGLEFLIYFQGNSAPDKSGLPSDRFSAERTGGSVSTLTIQRTQQEDSAVYLCASSPGGGFWSSYNEQFFGPGTRLTVL.

The genes are TRBV6-2 or TRBV6-3 and TRBJ2-7, with D tentatively TRBD1 (6 bases). V lost 8 bases and J lost 2, with 13 bases in between. The CDR3 sequence is 13 residues long. The germline gives CDR1 MNHEY, CDR2 SVGEGT. CDR3 DNA sequence: TGTGCCAGCGAGAACAGGGCCCCCTACGAGCAGTACTTC. Amino acids: CASENRAPYEQYF.

This clonotype was seen more than once but under ten times. The genes are TRBV7-2 and TRBJ2-5; 12 bases agree with TRBD1. CDR1 and CDR2 (germline): SGHTA, FQGNSA. The length of the CDR3 is 16 residues. V lost 2 bases to trimming and J lost 5 bases; unmatched junction nucleotides: 6. CDR3 nucleotides: TGTGCCAGCAGCTTACGGGACAGGGGGCCGTATGAGACCCAGTACTTC. It translates to CASSLRDRGPYETQYF.

The chain uses TRBV7-9 and TRBJ1-1; D may be TRBD1 (5 bases). Germline CDR1 reads SEHNR; CDR2 reads FQNEAQ (reference sequence). The CDR3 runs 15 residues. V dropped 0 bases and J dropped 2 bases, with 10 bases sitting between them. The chain's CDR3 is CASSLARGVNTEAFF. The DNA for the CDR3 is TGTGCCAGCAGCTTAGCTAGGGGAGTCAACACTGAAGCTTTCTTT.